The 3 T cell receptor beta chains reported below all come from one sample, sequenced in a study of regulatory T cells in long-lasting Graves disease. The time point here: newly diagnosed GD, antithyroid drugs for less than 3 months. RNA from PBMCs was the source of the TCR library. Investigators prepared the TCR beta libraries by applying iRepertoire HTBI primers and Arm-PCR of CDR3 regions. Via MiXCR, TCRdb re-called the multiplex PCR reads, giving one row per CDR3 protein. The sample yields hundreds of thousands of distinct CDR3 sequences, roughly 15% seen once. The sample also formed part of further work on T cells in Graves' hyperthyroidism and ophthalmopathy.

This specimen was peripheral blood mononuclear cells (PBMCs), taken at new diagnosis, from a patient treated with antithyroid drugs. The receptors originated from a man between 18 and 35 years old with Graves disease.

This clonotype was detected many times. The V call is TRBV12-3 or TRBV12-4, the J call TRBJ1-5; unclear D gene. This CDR3 comprises 14 residues. The V end lost 5 bases, the J end lost 3 bases, and 11 bases lay between the germline ends. The CDR3 here is CASSMWTFNQPQHF. The DNA for the CDR3 is TGTGCCAGCAGTATGTGGACGTTCAATCAGCCCCAGCATTTT.

As regards this clonotype: Sequence at one end of the junction differs from germline and may be a read error. This chain connects TRBV5-1 to TRBJ2-4; 13 bases match TRBD2. Germline loops: CDR1 SGHRS, CDR2 YFSETQ. This CDR3 has 15 amino acids. CDR3 DNA sequence: TGCGCCAGCAGCGTGACCGGGACTAGCGGGACTGAGCAGCTCTTC. Protein: CASSVTGTSGTEQLF.

This clonotype was observed at least ten times. This rearrangement joins TRBV20-1 to TRBJ1-1, with TRBD1 identical over 7 bases. This CDR3 spans 11 amino acids. Trimming took 3 bases from V and 11 from J; bases not matched to a gene: 6. CDR1 DFQATT and CDR2 SNEGSKA come from the germline V gene (reference sequence). For the CDR3, the DNA is TGCAGTGCTAGCTCCAGGGGGGCCGCTTTCTTT. Protein sequence: CSASSRGAAFF.